This is a list of T cell receptor beta chains from one sample in a study of blood T cell repertoires in COVID-19. Only in-frame clones appear in the TCRdb table, and some are missing; sequencing was by immunoSEQ multiplex PCR. The table has roughly 230,000 clones, 85% to 95% seen once. Sample: peripheral blood. The receptors here all came from a man aged 25 to 40 with COVID-19, enrolled during active disease. Each CDR3 is given with its conserved first and last residue. A D gene is named only where the DNA matches it firmly. Size tells how often a clone was seen (once, few, many) or the class of an expanded clone, and some rows leave it out.

TGTGCTAGTGGTTTGATTCGCCAGGGGACAGGGCTTAATTCACCCCTCCACTTT	CASGLIRQGTGLNSPLHF	TRBD1	TRBV12-5	TRBJ1-6	once
TGCGCCAGCAGCTTATGGACAGGGGACCAGCCCCAGCATTTT	CASSLWTGDQPQHF	TRBD1	TRBV5-1	TRBJ1-5	-
TGTGCCAGCAGCATGGGACAGGGGGTGGGAGAGACCCAGTACTTC	CASSMGQGVGETQYF	TRBD1	TRBV7-2	TRBJ2-5	-
TGTGCCAGCAGCGGAACGGGACTAGCGGAGAACACCGGGGAGCTGTTTTTT	CASSGTGLAENTGELFF	TRBD2	TRBV13	TRBJ2-2	once
TGTGCCAGCTCACGGGGGTCCAGTGGAGAAGAGACCCAGTACTTC	CASSRGSSGEETQYF	-	TRBV13	TRBJ2-5	-
TGTGCCAGCAGCCCCCAGGGATCGGACTATGGCTACACCTTC	CASSPQGSDYGYTF	-	TRBV3-1/TRBV3-2	TRBJ1-2	once
TGTGCCAGCAGCCAAGCCTCGGACAGCCCTAATTCACCCCTCCACTTT	CASSQASDSPNSPLHF	-	TRBV3-1/TRBV3-2	TRBJ1-6	-
TGTGCCAGCAGTTTAGGGACAGGGGGACGTCAGCCCCAGCATTTT	CASSLGTGGRQPQHF	TRBD1	TRBV7-9	TRBJ1-5	-
TGTGCCAGCAGCCGCCGGGCCCAGGGGGACGAGCAGTACTTC	CASSRRAQGDEQYF	TRBD1	TRBV6-2/TRBV6-3	TRBJ2-7	-
TGTGCCAGCAGACACCCTGGACTAGCTGAAGAGACCCAGTACTTC	CASRHPGLAEETQYF	TRBD2	TRBV6-5	TRBJ2-5	-
TGTGCCAGCAGCCAAGATTTATCAGATCGTGGTGCTGAAGCTTTCTTT	CASSQDLSDRGAEAFF	-	TRBV4-2	TRBJ1-1	few
TGCAGCGTGGGGGACAGGGGTAATGAAAAACTGTTTTTT	CSVGDRGNEKLFF	TRBD1	TRBV29-1	TRBJ1-4	-
TGTGCCAGCAGCTTAATTGACAGGGGCCCACCCCTCCACTTT	CASSLIDRGPPLHF	TRBD1	TRBV7-2	TRBJ1-6	once
TGTGCCAGCAGCCAAGCGTCTAATATAGTGTGGAGGGGAAATGAAGCTTTCTTT	CASSQASNIVWRGNEAFF	-	TRBV14	TRBJ1-1	once
TGTGCCAGTAGTATTAGGCCTCGGAGCGGCTACGAGCAGTACTTC	CASSIRPRSGYEQYF	-	TRBV19	TRBJ2-7	-
TGTGCCAGCAGCTTAGCTGCGGGGGTGAACAATGAGCAGTTCTTC	CASSLAAGVNNEQFF	TRBD2	TRBV7-9	TRBJ2-1	-
TGCGCCAGCAGTAACCCCTATCAAAAAGCTTTCTTT	CASSNPYQKAFF	-	TRBV4-1	TRBJ1-1	once
TGCGCCACCGTAGACAGGGGCACTGAAGCTTTCTTT	CATVDRGTEAFF	TRBD1	TRBV10-2	TRBJ1-1	-
TGCGCCAGCAGCCCCCCAGGGCAGGAGACCCAGTACTTC	CASSPPGQETQYF	-	TRBV4-1	TRBJ2-5	-
TGTGCCAGTAGTATGGGGCCGATGAACACTGAAGCTTTCTTT	CASSMGPMNTEAFF	-	TRBV19	TRBJ1-1	-
TGTGCCAGCAGTTACGGGACAGGGAGCTCACCCCTCCACTTT	CASSYGTGSSPLHF	TRBD1	TRBV6-5	TRBJ1-6	-
TGTGCCAGCAGCTTGAGAGACAGGCCCTATGGCTACACCTTC	CASSLRDRPYGYTF	-	TRBV5-4	TRBJ1-2	-
TGTGCCAGCATCTGGTCTCGGGAGGGAAACACCATATATTTT	CASIWSREGNTIYF	-	TRBV2	TRBJ1-3	-
TGTGCCAGCAGCTTAGCAAGGAGACGGAGATTGAACACTGAAGCTTTCTTT	CASSLARRRRLNTEAFF	-	TRBV7-6	TRBJ1-1	-
TGCGCCAGCAGCCTGGGACAGAATTTACTAGATACGCAGTATTTT	CASSLGQNLLDTQYF	TRBD1	TRBV4-1	TRBJ2-3	once
TGTGCCAGCAGTTACGACGACGGAGGTACCGGGGAGCTGTTTTTT	CASSYDDGGTGELFF	-	TRBV6-2/TRBV6-3	TRBJ2-2	-
TGTGCCAGCAGGCCGACAGGGCTCAGAACTGAAGCTTTCTTT	CASRPTGLRTEAFF	TRBD1	TRBV6-5	TRBJ1-1	-
TGTGCCAGTAGTACACCGGGACAGGGCCTCTACGAGCAGTACTTC	CASSTPGQGLYEQYF	TRBD1	TRBV19	TRBJ2-7	-
TGCAGTGCTAGTTCGGACAGGGCTCGAGGCTACACCTTC	CSASSDRARGYTF	TRBD1	TRBV20-1	TRBJ1-2	-
TGTGCCAGCAGTTCCCCACGGCAGCCCCAGCATTTT	CASSSPRQPQHF	-	TRBV12-3/TRBV12-4	TRBJ1-5	-
TGTGCCAGCAGGAGGGACAGTGGCACTGAAGCTTTCTTT	CASRRDSGTEAFF	TRBD1	TRBV6-5	TRBJ1-1	-
TGTGCCAGCTCACCACCAAACGGCAGGGCTGGAAACACCATATATTTT	CASSPPNGRAGNTIYF	-	TRBV18	TRBJ1-3	-
TGCAGTGCTAGTAGCCGGACAGGGCACCACGAGCAGTACTTC	CSASSRTGHHEQYF	TRBD1	TRBV20-1	TRBJ2-7	-
TGCGCCAGCAGCTTGGACAGGGGTCAGCCCCAGCATTTT	CASSLDRGQPQHF	TRBD1	TRBV5-1	TRBJ1-5	-
TGTGCCAGCAGCTTTGGAGGGGGCACTGGCCGAATGGGGAAAGCTTTCTTT	CASSFGGGTGRMGKAFF	TRBD1	TRBV5-5	TRBJ1-1	-
TGTGCCAGCAGCCGATTGACAGGGGGCTCCTACGAGCAGTACTTC	CASSRLTGGSYEQYF	TRBD1	TRBV11-2	TRBJ2-7	-
TGTGCCAGCAGCCAAGACGGGGGTTACGAGCAGTACTTC	CASSQDGGYEQYF	-	TRBV3-1/TRBV3-2	TRBJ2-7	-
TGTGCCAGCAGCTTAGTGGGAGGGGGAAACTACAATGAGCAGTTCTTC	CASSLVGGGNYNEQFF	-	TRBV5-6	TRBJ2-1	-
TGTGCCACCAGTGGTACAGGAGATACGCAGTATTTT	CATSGTGDTQYF	-	TRBV24-1	TRBJ2-3	-
TGCAGCGTTGCCGCCAGCTCTGGAAACACCATATATTTT	CSVAASSGNTIYF	-	TRBV29-1	TRBJ1-3	-
TGTGCCAGCATGGGGGGGGGACCCTACGAGCAGTACTTC	CASMGGGPYEQYF	TRBD2	TRBV6-6	TRBJ2-7	once
TGTGCCAGCAGTTTGCTAGCGGGGGGTCCCACAGATACGCAGTATTTT	CASSLLAGGPTDTQYF	TRBD2	TRBV27	TRBJ2-3	-
TGTGCCAGCAGTCTCGGGACAGCCACTTACGAGCAGTACTTC	CASSLGTATYEQYF	TRBD1	TRBV6-5	TRBJ2-7	-
TGTGCCAGCAGCCAAGCAACTAGCGGGGGAGGTTGGTACGAGCAGTACTTC	CASSQATSGGGWYEQYF	TRBD2	TRBV3-1/TRBV3-2	TRBJ2-7	-
TGTGCCAGCAGCTTAAGGGAGGTGAATCAGCCCCAGCATTTT	CASSLREVNQPQHF	-	TRBV13	TRBJ1-5	-
TGCGCCAGCAGCCAATTGGGGCAGGAGGGGCAGCCCCAGCATTTT	CASSQLGQEGQPQHF	-	TRBV4-1	TRBJ1-5	-